Listed here are 23 T cell receptor beta chains from one sample, sequenced in a study of T cell repertoires in cytomegalovirus infection. TCRdb re-analysed the reads in MiXCR, keeping a single row per CDR3 protein. The table shows around 500,000 distinct CDR3 sequences, with 40% to 50% occurring only once. Their specific antigens are unknown. The sequences come from cultured PBMCs, collected from culture after CMV antigen stimulation. Every receptor here comes from a human donor in good health (CMV status not recorded). Some clones in this sample may be carry-over from other donors' samples.

The chain carries TRBV19 and TRBJ2-1; D may be TRBD1 or TRBD2 (5 bases each). Trimming took off 5 bases at V and 8 bases at J, with 19 bases between the two ends. Germline assignment: CDR1 LNHDA and CDR2 SQIVND (reference sequence). This CDR3 is 15 amino acids long. The DNA of the CDR3 is TGTGCCAGTAGTGGGACCGGGACCGGCGCGCATGAGCAGTTCTTC. Residues: CASSGTGTGAHEQFF.

This clonotype was seen more than once but under ten times. The chain carries TRBV7-2 and TRBJ2-4; a possible D gene is TRBD2 (6 bases). The length of the CDR3 is 15 residues. The germline V gene has CDR1 SGHTA and CDR2 FQGNSA. V gave up 5 bases and J gave up 6 bases, with 17 bases separating them. The CDR3 DNA follows: TGTGCCAGCAGCCCCATGAGGCGGGGCCCAAACATTCAGTACTTC. Protein product: CASSPMRRGPNIQYF.

CDR3: CASSLVSPEQFF. CDR3 in DNA: TGTGCCAGCAGCTTAGTTTCCCCTGAGCAGTTCTTC. This rearrangement joins TRBV7-2 to TRBJ2-1; unclear D gene. The CDR3 loop spans 12 amino acids. The ends were cut back, 1 base at V and 9 bases at J, with 7 bases in the middle. Germline CDR1 is SGHTA and CDR2 is FQGNSA.

This clonotype appeared a few times. This chain joins TRBV10-3 and TRBJ1-1; a weak D match, TRBD1 (5 bases). Trimming stripped 3 bases from V and 3 bases from J, with 11 bases between. Germline V gives CDR1 ENHRY, CDR2 SYGVKD. This CDR3 spans 14 amino acids. CDR3 protein: CAISDQGLYTEAFF. DNA of the CDR3: TGTGCCATCAGTGATCAGGGCTTGTACACTGAAGCTTTCTTT.

The chain employs TRBV6-6 and TRBJ2-7; D unclear. Per the germline V gene, CDR1 is MNHNY and CDR2 is SVGAGI (reference sequence). With 0 bases removed from V and 2 bases from J, the gap between germline ends came to 8 bases. The CDR3 consists of 14 residues. The CDR3 loop is CASSYSSFPYEQYF. CDR3 DNA sequence: TGTGCCAGCAGTTACTCGTCCTTTCCCTACGAGCAGTACTTC.

This clonotype was counted many times. This rearrangement joins TRBV7-8 to TRBJ2-2; 12 bases align to TRBD2. After removal of 0 bases from V and 4 bases from J, the junction contained 6 bases not matched to a gene. Germline CDR1 reads SGHVS; CDR2 reads FQNEAQ. The CDR3 runs 18 residues. The CDR3 protein is CASSLARLAGGSTGELFF. The CDR3 DNA follows: TGTGCCAGCAGCTTAGCCCGGCTAGCGGGAGGGTCCACCGGGGAGCTGTTTTTT.

This clonotype turned up a few times. The V call is TRBV7-2, the J call TRBJ2-3; 9 positions match TRBD2. The CDR3 length is 16 residues. CDR1 is SGHTA, CDR2 FQGNSA, per germline. The V and J ends lost 5 bases and 1 base, in that order; junction bases with no gene match: 7. CDR3 protein: CASSQIAGARTDTQYF. Written as DNA, the CDR3 is TGTGCCAGCAGCCAGATAGCGGGGGCGCGCACAGATACGCAGTATTTT. The full variable domain, in which reference TRBV7-2 and TRBJ2-3 provide the parts outside the CDR3, is GAGVSQSPSNKVTEKGKDVELRCDPISGHTALYWYRQSLGQGLEFLIYFQGNSAPDKSGLPSDRFSAERTGGSVSTLTIQRTQQEDSAVYLCASSQIAGARTDTQYFGPGTRLTVL.

The chain carries TRBV27 and TRBJ1-2; tentative D call: TRBD1 (6 bases). V was trimmed by 2 bases and J by 5 bases, leaving 15 bases between them. The germline CDR1 and CDR2 sequences are MNHEY and SMNVEV (reference sequence). The CDR3 is made up of 15 amino acids. In DNA form, the CDR3 reads TGTGCCAGCAGTTTAGGAGGGGGAGTTCGGTATGGCTACACCTTC. Translation: CASSLGGGVRYGYTF.

The chain carries TRBV15 and TRBJ1-5; D gene uncertain. Germline CDR1 reads LNHNV; CDR2 reads YYDKDF (reference sequence). The CDR3 totals 12 residues. V lost 5 bases, J lost 3 bases, and 5 bases lay in between. DNA of the CDR3: TGTGCCACCAGCGGGTACAATCAGCCCCAGCATTTT. It yields the protein CATSGYNQPQHF.

The rearrangement links TRBV7-2 to TRBJ2-4; D gene unclear. The CDR3 runs to 15 residues. Germline V gives CDR1 SGHTA, CDR2 FQGNSA. V was cut by 2 bases and J by 0 bases, with 8 bases left in between. For the CDR3, the DNA is TGTGCCAGCAGCTTAAGAGGATTAGCCAAAAACATTCAGTACTTC. It encodes CASSLRGLAKNIQYF. The variable domain in full, completed from reference TRBV7-2 and TRBJ2-4, reads GAGVSQSPSNKVTEKGKDVELRCDPISGHTALYWYRQSLGQGLEFLIYFQGNSAPDKSGLPSDRFSAERTGGSVSTLTIQRTQQEDSAVYLCASSLRGLAKNIQYFGAGTRLSVL.

This CDR3 reads CASSRKVNTEAFF. The CDR3, as DNA: TGTGCCAGCAGCCGTAAAGTGAACACTGAAGCTTTCTTT. This chain connects TRBV12-3 or TRBV12-4 to TRBJ1-1; D unresolved. The CDR3 contains 13 residues. V lost 6 bases to trimming and J lost 0 bases, with 8 bases between them.

For this clonotype: At one boundary the junction diverges from the germline segment, which might be a read error. The J gene is TRBJ1-2, the V gene TRBV4-2, with D possibly matching TRBD1 (5 bases). Germline CDR1 is LGHNA and CDR2 is YNFKEQ. This CDR3 region has 17 residues. The CDR3 DNA sequence: TGTGCCAGCAGCCAGGGCCCCTACGACAGAGGGATCGATGGCTGCACCTTC. Translating gives CASSQGPYDRGIDGCTF.

This clonotype was recorded once. This sequence joins TRBV15 and TRBJ1-1; 7 bases are shared with TRBD1. Per the germline V gene, CDR1 is LNHNV and CDR2 is YYDKDF (reference sequence). The CDR3 has 16 amino acids. J lost 2 bases, V lost 0 bases, and 6 bases had no gene match. CDR3: CATSRDRYRGNTEAFF. DNA of the CDR3: TGTGCCACCAGCAGAGATAGGTACAGGGGCAACACTGAAGCTTTCTTT.

V gene TRBV5-6 combines with J gene TRBJ2-5, with D unclear. Germline assignment: CDR1 SGHDT and CDR2 YYEEEE. The V end lost 4 bases, the J end lost 5 bases, and 12 bases lay between the germline ends. The CDR3 totals 13 residues. CDR3 DNA sequence: TGTGCCAGCAGCCGGACGCGAGCGGAGACCCAGTACTTC. As protein: CASSRTRAETQYF.

The chain recombines TRBV19 with TRBJ2-1; D is ambiguous. Trimming shortened V by 1 base and J by 0 bases, and 4 bases separated the two germline ends. Germline V lookup: CDR1 LNHDA, CDR2 SQIVND (reference sequence). The CDR3 sequence is 14 residues long. CDR3 loop: CASSIGDSYNEQFF. CDR3 sequence (DNA): TGTGCCAGTAGTATAGGGGACTCCTACAATGAGCAGTTCTTC.

This clonotype has only a few counts. The V and J genes are TRBV7-8 and TRBJ1-3; possible D gene TRBD1, 6 bases. Germline values: CDR1 SGHVS, CDR2 FQNEAQ. V was shortened by 5 bases and J by 2 bases, with 13 bases between the two germline ends. The CDR3 is 15 residues long. The CDR3 here is CASSLMDRAGNTIYF. CDR3 coding DNA: TGTGCCAGCAGCCTAATGGACAGAGCTGGAAACACCATATATTTT.

This clonotype was counted a single time. The chain combines TRBV7-9 with TRBJ2-2, with D perhaps given as TRBD1 or TRBD2 (5 bases each). The germline gives CDR1 SEHNR, CDR2 FQNEAQ (reference sequence). Between the trimmed V and J ends, which lost 4 bases and 4 bases, there was a span of 16 bases. This CDR3 is 16 amino acids long. The chain's CDR3 is CASSWGRIERTGELFF. CDR3 nucleotide sequence: TGTGCCAGCAGCTGGGGACGGATAGAACGCACCGGGGAGCTGTTTTTT. Combining the CDR3 with reference TRBV7-9 and TRBJ2-2 gives the whole variable domain DTGVSQNPRHKITKRGQNVTFRCDPISEHNRLYWYRQTLGQGPEFLTYFQNEAQLEKSRLLSDRFSAERPKGSFSTLEIQRTEQGDSAMYLCASSWGRIERTGELFFGEGSRLTVL.

This chain connects TRBV6-2 or TRBV6-3 to TRBJ2-6; maybe TRBD1 (5 bases). V lost 6 bases and J 2 bases, leaving 17 bases between the germline ends. CDR1 is MNHEY, CDR2 SVGEGT, per germline. The length of the CDR3 is 17 residues. For the CDR3, the DNA is TGTGCCAGCAGGAGACAGTTATCGATCCCTGGGGCCAACGTCCTGACTTTC. Its protein product is CASRRQLSIPGANVLTF.

The chain employs TRBV12-3 or TRBV12-4 and TRBJ2-2; 9 bases align to TRBD1. The CDR3 spans 15 residues. The V gene end was trimmed by 5 bases and the J gene end by 6 bases; junction bases not matched to a gene: 7. The CDR3 sequence: CASSRETGGSGELFF. Written as DNA, the CDR3 is TGTGCCAGCAGTCGTGAGACAGGGGGATCCGGGGAGCTGTTTTTT.

This rearrangement joins TRBV7-2 to TRBJ2-5, with D tentatively TRBD1 or TRBD2 (5 bases each). The CDR3 is 13 residues long. CDR1 is SGHTA and CDR2 is FQGNSA in the germline V gene. Trimming removed 6 bases at V and 3 bases at J, with 11 bases between. CDR3 protein: CASSRDGKETQYF. The CDR3 DNA sequence: TGTGCCAGCAGTCGGGACGGGAAAGAGACCCAGTACTTC.

The V and J genes are TRBV20-1 and TRBJ2-3, with D perhaps TRBD1 (5 bases). V was trimmed by 7 bases and J by 0 bases, leaving 11 bases between them. CDR3 length equals 13 residues. The germline V gene encodes CDR1 DFQATT and CDR2 SNEGSKA (reference sequence). The CDR3 coding sequence is TGCAGTGGTCAGACAGTTAGCACAGATACGCAGTATTTT. Amino acid sequence: CSGQTVSTDTQYF.

This clonotype was observed a few times. This sequence joins TRBV2 and TRBJ1-5, with D uncertain. The CDR3 has 14 amino acids. V was trimmed by 3 bases and J by 0 bases, leaving 6 bases between them. The V gene's germline CDR1 is SNHLY and CDR2 FYNNEI. The chain's CDR3 is CASSDTSSNQPQHF. Written as DNA, the CDR3 is TGTGCCAGCAGTGACACCAGTAGCAATCAGCCCCAGCATTTT.

This clonotype was picked up many times. The DNA of the CDR3 is TGTGCCAGCAGCTTAGCACCGAGCACCGGGAGGATCGAGCAGTACTTC. Amino acids: CASSLAPSTGRIEQYF. The genes are TRBV7-6 and TRBJ2-7; TRBD2 agrees at 7 bases. The trim removed 0 bases at V and 6 bases at J, leaving 11 bases unmatched. The CDR3 has 16 amino acids. Germline loops: CDR1 SGHVS, CDR2 FNYEAQ.